This TCR beta chain was identified in a study of blood T cell repertoires in COVID-19. Study-level information: The cDNA or gDNA used as material had been derived from T cells, B-cell-depleted T cells, or PBMCs.

The V segment lost 6 bases and the J segment 6 bases; nucleotides outside the gene matches: 8. Germline CDR1 and CDR2: SNHLY and FYNNEI. The CDR3 has 15 amino acids. This clone has ten or more counts. Authors' data handling: How many nucleated cells were present was estimated from reference gene primer amplification. Data came from immunoSEQ multiplex PCR; TCRdb stores just in-frame clones and leaves some out. That table is the source of V, J and clone size, and D and trimming were worked out from the DNA. The sample gives about 250,000 clones, about 87% of which show up once; 5% to 6.5% is in the top ten.

The sequence was obtained from a woman aged 30 to 39 with COVID-19, enrolled during active disease. Sequences were obtained from peripheral blood. J is TRBJ2-2 and V is TRBV2; TRBD1 matches 9 bases. DNA for the CDR3: TGTGCCAGCAGCGGGGACAGGGTAATGCCCGGGGAGCTGTTTTTT. It codes for CASSGDRVMPGELFF. Based on the CDR3 plus reference TRBV2 and TRBJ2-2, the full variable domain is EPEVTQTPSHQVTQMGQEVILRCVPISNHLYFYWYRQILGQKVEFLVSFYNNEISEKSEIFDDQFSVERPDGSNFTLKIRSTKLEDSAMYFCASSGDRVMPGELFFGEGSRLTVL.